The clone carrying this T cell receptor (beta chain) was observed a few times. This entry belongs to a study of blood T cell repertoires in COVID-19. Turning to the study itself: From the United States, Italy and Spain came samples of acute and convalescent COVID-19. Sources were T cells, B-cell-depleted T cells, or PBMCs; the material itself was cDNA or gDNA.

Source study methods: Amplification with reference gene primers provided the estimates of nucleated cell counts. Sequencing used immunoSEQ multiplex PCR; TCRdb keeps in-frame clones, though not all of them. V, J and clone size reflect that table, while D and trimming were determined from the DNA. Of more than 70,000 clones detected, 70% to 90% appear once; the ten largest clones hold approximately 1.3%. The TCR sequence derives from a man aged 80 or over with active or convalescent COVID-19. Input material: peripheral blood.

CDR3 sequence: CASSWAGGAAGELFF. DNA of the CDR3: TGTGCCAGCAGTTGGGCGGGAGGGGCGGCCGGGGAGCTGTTTTTT. This sequence joins TRBV28 and TRBJ2-2, with 9 positions matching TRBD2. Looked up from germline, CDR1 is MDHEN and CDR2 is SYDVKM. CDR3 length equals 15 residues. Trimming took 4 bases from V and 6 from J; bases not matched to a gene: 6.